The rows below give T cell receptor beta chains drawn from one sample of a study of T-cell reconstitution after alpha-beta-depleted transplantation in children. TCRdb independently ran MiXCR on the PCR reads; one entry per CDR3 protein. The data hold some 220,000 distinct CDR3 sequences, with about a tenth observed a single time. The specimen comprised PBMCs from the stem cell graft donor, sampled from the stem cell graft. The receptor source for this set is a human donor who donated a stem cell graft to a child with acute lymphoblastic leukemia. CDR3s include the opening cysteine and the closing phenylalanine or tryptophan. Each record gives: clone size, J gene, D gene, V gene, CDR3 DNA, CDR3 protein. A D gene is named only where the DNA matches it firmly. Clone size is not always given. Where it is, it says once, few, many or a class for expanded clones.

>many|TRBJ1-1|NA|TRBV29-1
TGCAGCGGTGGTATGCGGGACGACACTGAAGCTTTCTTT
CSGGMRDDTEAFF
>many|TRBJ1-5|TRBD1|TRBV6-5
TGTGCCAGCAGTCAGGACAGGGCAAGCAATCAGCCCCAGCATTTT
CASSQDRASNQPQHF
>few|TRBJ2-7|NA|TRBV11-3
TGTGCCAGCAGCTTACCGTCACAGTCATCGAGCTCCTACGAGCAGTACTTC
CASSLPSQSSSSYEQYF
>many|TRBJ1-5|TRBD1|TRBV5-5
TGTGCCAGCAGCCCCAGACAGGGACAGCGTAATCAGCCCCAGCATTTT
CASSPRQGQRNQPQHF
>NA|TRBJ1-1|NA|TRBV9
TGTGCCAGCAGCCCAGGGAATGGGGCAGAAGCTTTCTTT
CASSPGNGAEAFF
>few|TRBJ2-7|NA|TRBV10-3
TGTGCCATCAGTGACTATAACCACGAGCAGTACTTC
CAISDYNHEQYF
>NA|TRBJ1-1|NA|TRBV20-1
TGCAGTGCTAGAGAGGGGCAGGGACGGTGGACTGAAGCTTTCTTT
CSAREGQGRWTEAFF
>few|TRBJ2-5|TRBD2|TRBV20-1
TGCAGTGCTCTCCGGGCTAGCGGGGGGGCGGAGACCCAGTACTTC
CSALRASGGAETQYF
>NA|TRBJ2-7|NA|TRBV27
TGTGCCAGCAGTTTATCCGGGGTCCCCTACGAGCAGTACTTC
CASSLSGVPYEQYF
>few|TRBJ2-4|NA|TRBV20-1
TGCAGTGCTAGATCCCTAGGGGGGGGACAGTCCAAAAACATTCAGTACTTC
CSARSLGGGQSKNIQYF
>NA|TRBJ2-1|TRBD1|TRBV6-1
TGTGCCAGCAGTCGTACCGGGACAGGAAACAATGAGCAGTTCTTC
CASSRTGTGNNEQFF
>NA|TRBJ2-5|NA|TRBV25-1
TGTGCCAGCAGTGAATCGCCGTGGGTTCAAGAGACCCAGTACTTC
CASSESPWVQETQYF
>many|TRBJ2-1|NA|TRBV29-1
TGCAGCGTTGGGGTGGGCCTCCACAACAATGAGCAGTTCTTC
CSVGVGLHNNEQFF
>few|TRBJ1-1|NA|TRBV7-9
TGTGCCAGCAGCTTAGCGCAACTAATAGTTGAAGCTTTCTTT
CASSLAQLIVEAFF
>many|TRBJ2-2|TRBD2|TRBV7-2
TGTGCCAGCAGCCAAGGACTAGCCCCGGGGGAGCTGTTTTTT
CASSQGLAPGELFF
>few|TRBJ2-7|NA|TRBV7-8
TGTGCCAGCAGCTCCAGTGGGCAAACCTTCTCCTACGAGCAGTACTTC
CASSSSGQTFSYEQYF
>many|TRBJ2-1|TRBD1|TRBV12-3/TRBV12-4
TGTGCCAGCCGTCCCTGGACAGGGGACGATGAGCAGTTCTTC
CASRPWTGDDEQFF
>few|TRBJ2-1|NA|TRBV3-1
TGTGCCAGCAGCCAAGTGAGTGACAGGTTCTACAATGAGCAGTTCTTC
CASSQVSDRFYNEQFF
>many|TRBJ2-7|NA|TRBV20-1
TGCAGTGCTAGAGATCAAGGCAGGGTTTACGAGCAGTACTTC
CSARDQGRVYEQYF
>NA|TRBJ2-7|NA|TRBV28
TGTGCCAGCAGTTTCATGTCAGGGTCCGGCGAGCAGTACTTC
CASSFMSGSGEQYF
>many|TRBJ1-5|NA|TRBV12-3/TRBV12-4
TGTGCCAGCAGCCAAAACAGGGTTGGCAATCAGCCCCAGCATTTT
CASSQNRVGNQPQHF
>few|TRBJ2-7|NA|TRBV7-9
TGTGCCAGCAGCCTTCCGGGCCGCACCTACGAGCAGTACTTC
CASSLPGRTYEQYF
>many|TRBJ1-1|NA|TRBV10-3
TGTGCCATCAGAGACAACACTGAAGCTTTCTTT
CAIRDNTEAFF
>many|TRBJ1-4|TRBD1|TRBV12-3/TRBV12-4
TGTGCCAGCAGTTTCATCCGCGGACAGGGATTTGAAAAACTGTTTTTT
CASSFIRGQGFEKLFF
>NA|TRBJ1-1|NA|TRBV6-1
TGTGCCAGCAGTGAACAGCGGGGAGGGAACACTGAAGCTTTCTTT
CASSEQRGGNTEAFF
>few|TRBJ1-5|NA|TRBV12-5
TGTGCTAGTGGGGACCTGGCGGGACTCAATCAGCCCCAGCATTTT
CASGDLAGLNQPQHF
>few|TRBJ2-3|NA|TRBV4-2
TGTGCCAGCAGCCCTGATGAGGGGGTGAGAGATACGCAGTATTTT
CASSPDEGVRDTQYF
>few|TRBJ2-3|NA|TRBV9
TGTGCCAGCAGCCCCCAGCCCGCCAGACCAGATACGCAGTATTTT
CASSPQPARPDTQYF
>many|TRBJ2-3|TRBD2|TRBV20-1
TGCAGTGCTAGTGCTAGCGGGGGGCTCCCAGATACGCAGTATTTT
CSASASGGLPDTQYF
>many|TRBJ2-1|NA|TRBV9
TGTGCCAGCAGCGTAGTTGACTCTCTTAACAATGAGCAGTTCTTC
CASSVVDSLNNEQFF
>many|TRBJ1-1|NA|TRBV4-2
TGTGCCAGCAGCCCTAGCCAAACCGTAAGCCTAAGCAAACGGGCAGCTTTCTTT
CASSPSQTVSLSKRAAFF
>NA|TRBJ2-5|NA|TRBV25-1
TGTGCCAGCCGAAATCCGGACGGCACCCAGTACTTC
CASRNPDGTQYF
>few|TRBJ2-1|NA|TRBV9
TGTGCCAGCAACCCCCCGGACCAGAGCTCCTACAATGAGCAGTTCTTC
CASNPPDQSSYNEQFF
>many|TRBJ2-2|TRBD1|TRBV4-1
TGCGCCAGCAGCCAAGTGGACAGGGGGCTGTTTTTT
CASSQVDRGLFF
>NA|TRBJ1-2|NA|TRBV7-9
TGTGCCAGCAGAGGGGCAGGGGTAAACTATGGCTACACCTTC
CASRGAGVNYGYTF
>few|TRBJ1-2|NA|TRBV20-1
TGCAGTGCTTATCTCGGCGGTGGCTACACCTTC
CSAYLGGGYTF
>NA|TRBJ2-5|NA|TRBV18
TGTGCCAGCTCACCATTCCAAGGGTTCGAGACCCAGTACTTC
CASSPFQGFETQYF
>few|TRBJ1-4|NA|TRBV9
TGTGCCAGCAGCGTCTACGGGGCGGAAAAACTGTTTTTT
CASSVYGAEKLFF
>few|TRBJ2-6|NA|TRBV4-2
TGTGCCAGCAGCCGATCATTTCAGTCCTCTGGGGCCAACGTCCTGACTTTC
CASSRSFQSSGANVLTF
>NA|TRBJ1-1|NA|TRBV19
TGTGCCAGTAGTCCGCACTTGGGGGGTGAAGCTTTCTTT
CASSPHLGGEAFF
>few|TRBJ1-6|NA|TRBV7-9
TGTGCCAGCAGCCCAGCCCCTTTGGTGACACCCCTCCACTTT
CASSPAPLVTPLHF
>few|TRBJ1-4|NA|TRBV3-1
TGTGCCAGCAGAGGCGGACGGAATGAAAAACTGTTTTTT
CASRGGRNEKLFF
>many|TRBJ2-7|NA|TRBV5-1
TGCGCCAGCAGCTTGGAGGCAGGCTTTGTATCCTACGAGCAGTACTTC
CASSLEAGFVSYEQYF
>few|TRBJ2-7|NA|TRBV5-1
TGCGCCAGCAGCACTGCGGGGACAGTATCCTACGAGCAGTACTTC
CASSTAGTVSYEQYF
>NA|TRBJ1-2|NA|TRBV7-8
TGTGCCAGCAGCTTAGTTTCTGGCAGGGTGGTCACGGACTATGGCTACACCTTC
CASSLVSGRVVTDYGYTF